The 13 T cell receptor beta chains below were found in one sample sequenced in a study of CD8 T cells in Susac syndrome. A quantity of about 0.5 to 1 ug RNA underwent reverse transcription using random hexamers. TCRdb used MiXCR to reprocess the immunoSEQ multiplex PCR reads, holding one entry per CDR3 protein. The sample has about 300,000 distinct CDR3 sequences, roughly 85% seen once. The sample comprised CD8+ T cells from PBMCs. Receptors originate from a human donor with multiple sclerosis.

The chain employs TRBV24-1 and TRBJ1-5; weak D call: TRBD1 (6 bases). The germline V gene has CDR1 KGHDR and CDR2 SFDVKD. The CDR3 has 14 residues. Trimming left V 0 bases short and J 5 bases short, with 7 bases between. CDR3 amino acids: CATSDLGGDQPQHF. CDR3 nucleotide sequence: TGTGCCACCAGTGATTTGGGGGGCGATCAGCCCCAGCATTTT.

This clonotype was recorded a few times. The chain couples TRBV7-3 to TRBJ1-1; no clear D gene. CDR1 and CDR2 (germline): SGHTA, FQGTGA. With 3 bases removed from V and 2 bases from J, the gap between germline ends came to 7 bases. The CDR3 runs 13 residues. The CDR3 sequence: CASSFRINTEAFF. The CDR3 nucleotides read TGTGCCAGCAGCTTCCGTATAAACACTGAAGCTTTCTTT.

A few counts support this clonotype. This chain uses TRBV6-1 with TRBJ2-7, with TRBD2 as a possible D gene (5 bases). CDR1 is MNHNS, CDR2 SASEGT, per germline. Trimming removed 6 bases at V and 6 bases at J, with 18 bases between. The CDR3 runs 14 residues. For the CDR3, the DNA is TGTGCCAGCAGCTTTGGAGGAAAAGGCTCCGAGCAGTACTTC. It translates to CASSFGGKGSEQYF.

This clonotype was observed a handful of times. The V and J genes are TRBV6-2 or TRBV6-3 and TRBJ2-7; D tentatively fits TRBD1 or TRBD2 (5 bases each). V was cut by 2 bases and J by 2 bases, with 10 bases left in between. The CDR3 has 14 residues. The germline V gene encodes CDR1 MNHEY and CDR2 SVGEGT. DNA of the CDR3: TGTGCCAGCAGTTACATGGTGGGACCCTACGAGCAGTACTTC. Amino acid sequence: CASSYMVGPYEQYF.

The chain combines TRBV5-1 with TRBJ2-4, with 9 bases matching TRBD2. V shed 2 bases, J shed 8 bases, and the junction held 5 bases outside the gene matches. This CDR3 has 14 amino acids. Germline-derived CDR1 and CDR2 are SGHRS and YFSETQ. The CDR3 DNA follows: TGCGCCAGCAGCTTACATAAGCGGGAGGACATTCAGTACTTC. It encodes CASSLHKREDIQYF. Variable domain in full (rest from reference TRBV5-1 and TRBJ2-4): KAGVTQTPRYLIKTRGQQVTLSCSPISGHRSVSWYQQTPGQGLQFLFEYFSETQRNKGNFPGRFSGRQFSNSRSEMNVSTLELGDSALYLCASSLHKREDIQYFGAGTRLSVL.

The chain recombines TRBV19 with TRBJ1-1; D remains ambiguous. Germline V CDR1 and CDR2: LNHDA, SQIVND (reference sequence). V was cut by 4 bases and J by 5 bases, with 8 bases left in between. The length of the CDR3 is 12 residues. The CDR3 is CASSNSRTEAFF. CDR3 nucleotide sequence: TGTGCCAGTAGTAATTCGAGGACTGAAGCTTTCTTT.

This clonotype was recorded a few times. This chain connects TRBV6-1 to TRBJ2-4; D is possibly TRBD1 (6 bases). The CDR3 consists of 13 residues. V dropped 5 bases and J dropped 11 bases, with 16 bases sitting between them. The germline V gene encodes CDR1 MNHNS and CDR2 SASEGT. CDR3 nucleotides: TGTGCCAGCAGTAGCCCCCCGGGACACTTTCAGTACTTC. This encodes CASSSPPGHFQYF.

This sequence joins TRBV7-6 and TRBJ1-4; D unresolved. Trimming took off 5 bases at V and 8 bases at J, with 9 bases between the two ends. This CDR3 contains 12 residues. The germline V gene encodes CDR1 SGHVS and CDR2 FNYEAQ. CDR3 loop: CASSGVAEKLFF. DNA of the CDR3: TGTGCCAGCAGCGGGGTGGCGGAAAAACTGTTTTTT.

The chain couples TRBV10-3 to TRBJ2-7; 10 bases fit TRBD1. The V gene end was trimmed by 3 bases and the J gene end by 3 bases; junction bases not matched to a gene: 8. Germline CDR1 is ENHRY and CDR2 is SYGVKD. CDR3 length: 16 residues. The chain's CDR3 is CAISDKGQGRYYEQYF. CDR3 sequence (DNA): TGTGCCATCAGTGATAAGGGACAGGGGCGATACTACGAGCAGTACTTC.

The chain joins TRBV28 to TRBJ2-1; 8 positions agree with TRBD2. Per the germline V gene, CDR1 is MDHEN and CDR2 is SYDVKM. The CDR3 spans 19 residues. After removal of 6 bases from V and 4 bases from J, the junction contained 20 bases not matched to a gene. CDR3 protein: CASSLRSILRASGYNEQFF. In DNA form, the CDR3 reads TGTGCCAGCAGCCTTCGATCCATTCTCAGGGCTAGCGGGTACAATGAGCAGTTCTTC.

This chain links TRBV28 with TRBJ2-1; 7 nucleotides match TRBD2. The V segment lost 0 bases and the J segment 0 bases; nucleotides outside the gene matches: 2. Germline V gene data show CDR1 as MDHEN and CDR2 as SYDVKM. The CDR3 has 16 residues. As DNA, the CDR3 is TGTGCCAGCAGTTTATGGCGGGGGAGCTCCTACAATGAGCAGTTCTTC. This gives the protein CASSLWRGSSYNEQFF.

The chain is built from TRBV7-9 and TRBJ2-7; D gene uncertain. Trimming took off 3 bases at V and 0 bases at J, with 12 bases between the two ends. Germline lookup yields CDR1 SEHNR and CDR2 FQNEAQ (reference sequence). The CDR3 contains 15 residues. The CDR3 region has the DNA TGTGCCAGCAGCTTTGCGAGAGCGTACTCCTACGAGCAGTACTTC. Encoded protein: CASSFARAYSYEQYF.

The V call is TRBV5-1, the J call TRBJ2-3; D ambiguous. Germline CDR1 and CDR2: SGHRS and YFSETQ. V lost 2 bases and J 7 bases, leaving 11 bases between the germline ends. This CDR3 is built from 13 residues. The CDR3 is CASSLGPLHTQYF. The CDR3 DNA follows: TGCGCCAGCAGCTTAGGACCGTTACATACGCAGTATTTT.